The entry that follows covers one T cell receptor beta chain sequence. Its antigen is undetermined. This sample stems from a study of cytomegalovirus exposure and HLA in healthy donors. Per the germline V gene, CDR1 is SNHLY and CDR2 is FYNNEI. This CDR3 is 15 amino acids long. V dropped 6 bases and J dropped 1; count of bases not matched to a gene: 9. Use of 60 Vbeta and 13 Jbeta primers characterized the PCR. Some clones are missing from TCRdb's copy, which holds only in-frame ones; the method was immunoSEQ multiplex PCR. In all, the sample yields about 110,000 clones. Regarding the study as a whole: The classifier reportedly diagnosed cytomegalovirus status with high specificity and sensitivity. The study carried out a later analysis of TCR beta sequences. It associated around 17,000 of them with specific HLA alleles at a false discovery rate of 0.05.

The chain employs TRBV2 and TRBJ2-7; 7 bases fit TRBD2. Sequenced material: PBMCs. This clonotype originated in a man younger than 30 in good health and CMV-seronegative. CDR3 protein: CASSGEGLGSYEQYF. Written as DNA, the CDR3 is TGTGCCAGCAGCGGGGAGGGACTTGGTTCCTACGAGCAGTACTTC.